One and the same sample provided the 25 T cell receptor beta chains below, sequenced in a study of CD8 T cells in ankylosing spondylitis. Each CDR3 protein is one row after TCRdb ran MiXCR on the 5' RACE reads. This table holds 150,000 to 200,000 distinct CDR3 sequences, about 16% found once. What was sequenced was blood, either unsorted or a sorted T cell fraction (not recorded which). The receptors stem from a male donor with ankylosing spondylitis or in good health (not recorded which).

This clonotype was counted a few times. The V call is TRBV29-1, the J call TRBJ2-3, with a tentative D call TRBD1 (6 bases). V dropped 6 bases and J dropped 2 bases, with 15 bases sitting between them. The V gene's germline CDR1 is SQVTM and CDR2 ANQGSEA. The CDR3 loop spans 14 amino acids. CDR3 region: CSVTGLLLTDTQYF. As DNA, the CDR3 is TGCAGCGTCACAGGGCTGCTTCTCACAGATACGCAGTATTTT.

In its sample, this clonotype was seen a few times. This CDR3 is CASTILRGTGELFF. CDR3 sequence (DNA): TGTGCCAGCACCATCCTCAGGGGGACCGGGGAGCTGTTTTTT. This chain joins TRBV2 and TRBJ2-2; 7 bases are a match to TRBD1. The V gene end was trimmed by 7 bases and the J gene end by 5 bases; junction bases not matched to a gene: 7. Germline CDR1 and CDR2: SNHLY and FYNNEI. The CDR3 has 14 amino acids.

In this sample, this clonotype turned up a few times. The rearrangement uses TRBV30 and TRBJ1-4; TRBD1 aligns across 10 bases. The germline gives CDR1 GTSNPN, CDR2 SVGIG (reference sequence). The CDR3 totals 13 residues. V dropped 8 bases and J dropped 7; count of bases not matched to a gene: 7. The CDR3 DNA is TGTGCCACCCCGGGACAGGGGATTGAAAAACTGTTTTTT. Translating it yields CATPGQGIEKLFF. Together with reference TRBV30 and TRBJ1-4, the CDR3 gives the full variable domain: SQTIHQWPATLVQPVGSPLSLECTVEGTSNPNLYWYRQAAGRGLQLLFYSVGIGQISSEVPQNLSASRPQDRQFILSSKKLLLSDSGFYLCATPGQGIEKLFFGSGTQLSVL.

The sample holds a few counts of this clonotype. CDR3 residues: CAISNGGNYEQYF. As DNA, the CDR3 is TGTGCCATCAGTAACGGGGGGAACTACGAGCAGTACTTC. The chain joins TRBV10-3 to TRBJ2-7; 7 positions match TRBD2. With 5 bases clipped from V and 3 bases from J, the junction kept 4 bases outside the gene matches. Germline V gene data show CDR1 as ENHRY and CDR2 as SYGVKD. CDR3 size: 13 residues.

This chain joins TRBV27 and TRBJ2-7, with D unclear. The CDR3 sequence is 15 residues long. CDR1 is MNHEY and CDR2 is SMNVEV in the germline V gene (reference sequence). V was cut by 6 bases and J by 0 bases, with 15 bases left in between. CDR3 region: CASRDDGNLSYEQYF. The CDR3 coding sequence is TGTGCCAGCAGGGATGACGGTAACCTCTCCTACGAGCAGTACTTC.

The chain employs TRBV28 and TRBJ2-7, with 7 bases matching TRBD1. This CDR3 spans 13 amino acids. The germline CDR1 and CDR2 sequences are MDHEN and SYDVKM. V gave up 7 bases and J gave up 3 bases; unmatched junction bases: 6. CDR3 region: CASTDRRNYEQYF. The CDR3 DNA follows: TGTGCCAGCACGGACAGGCGGAACTACGAGCAGTACTTC.

This sequence joins TRBV6-6 and TRBJ2-7; D remains ambiguous. There are 13 residues in the CDR3. Germline V gene lookup returns CDR1 MNHNY and CDR2 SVGAGI (reference sequence). V lost 4 bases and J 2 bases, leaving 9 bases between the germline ends. CDR3 coding DNA: TGTGCCAGCAGTTTTTCCGGACCCTACGAGCAGTACTTC. Amino acid sequence: CASSFSGPYEQYF.

In its sample, this clonotype was seen many times. The chain is built from TRBV18 and TRBJ2-1, with D perhaps matching TRBD1 (5 bases). Germline CDR1 is KGHSH and CDR2 is LQKENI. Trimming pared 5 bases from V and 10 bases from J, leaving 15 bases between. This CDR3 region has 13 residues. The CDR3 sequence: CASSSGPGSEQFF. DNA for the CDR3: TGTGCCAGCTCATCAGGCCCAGGGTCGGAGCAGTTCTTC.

The rearrangement links TRBV6-2 or TRBV6-3 to TRBJ2-1; a possible D gene is TRBD2 (5 bases). CDR1 and CDR2 from the germline V gene are MNHEY and SVGEGT. The CDR3 sequence is 21 residues long. Trimming stripped 2 bases from V and 0 bases from J, with 26 bases between. The CDR3 spells CASSYRIPSRISASSYNEQFF. The CDR3 DNA is TGTGCCAGCAGTTACCGCATACCAAGCCGAATTAGCGCGAGCTCCTACAATGAGCAGTTCTTC.

This clonotype has just a few counts. The chain has TRBV5-5 and TRBJ1-2; no definite D call. V lost 4 bases and J 3 bases, leaving 16 bases between the germline ends. Germline lookup yields CDR1 SGHKS and CDR2 YYEKEE (reference sequence). This CDR3 is built from 15 residues. CDR3 sequence: CASSPDQRLHYGYTF. In DNA form, the CDR3 reads TGTGCCAGCAGCCCAGATCAACGGTTACACTATGGCTACACCTTC. The whole variable domain, remainder taken from reference TRBV5-5 and TRBJ1-2, is DAGVTQSPTHLIKTRGQQVTLRCSPISGHKSVSWYQQVLGQGPQFIFQYYEKEERGRGNFPDRFSARQFPNYSSELNVNALLLGDSALYLCASSPDQRLHYGYTFGSGTRLTVV.

The chain links TRBV29-1 to TRBJ1-1, with TRBD1 as a possible D gene (5 bases). Trimming pared 4 bases from V and 11 bases from J, leaving 14 bases between. CDR3 length: 11 residues. Germline CDR1 SQVTM, CDR2 ANQGSEA. The CDR3 is CSVATALSAFF. The CDR3 region has the DNA TGCAGCGTTGCGACAGCCCTTTCCGCTTTCTTT. Supplemented by reference TRBV29-1 and TRBJ1-1, the full variable domain reads SAVISQKPSRDICQRGTSLTIQCQVDSQVTMMFWYRQQPGQSLTLIATANQGSEATYESGFVIDKFPISRPNLTFSTLTVSNMSPEDSSIYLCSVATALSAFFGQGTRLTVV.

The chain has TRBV19 and TRBJ2-1, with a tentative D call TRBD1 (5 bases). V lost 4 bases to trimming and J lost 6 bases, with 10 bases between them. CDR3 size: 13 residues. Germline values: CDR1 LNHDA, CDR2 SQIVND (reference sequence). The CDR3 reads CASSRGRGNEQFF. CDR3 DNA: TGTGCCAGTAGTAGGGGTAGGGGCAATGAGCAGTTCTTC.

This clonotype has a handful of counts. The chain has TRBV4-2 and TRBJ1-1; D is perhaps TRBD1 (5 bases). Trimming took off 7 bases at V and 5 bases at J, with 14 bases between the two ends. The CDR3 sequence is 13 residues long. Germline-derived CDR1 and CDR2 are LGHNA and YNFKEQ. The CDR3 sequence is CASTLFEGTEAFF. The CDR3 DNA reads as TGTGCCAGCACCCTTTTCGAGGGGACTGAAGCTTTCTTT.

This clonotype was detected only a few times. CDR3 protein: CSVIPRGGNEQYF. CDR3 bases: TGCAGCGTTATTCCCAGGGGTGGTAACGAGCAGTACTTC. This sequence joins TRBV29-1 and TRBJ2-7; tentative D call: TRBD1 (6 bases). V was pared by 5 bases and J by 5 bases, with 16 bases between. This CDR3 has 13 residues. Per the germline V gene, CDR1 is SQVTM and CDR2 is ANQGSEA.

This clonotype was detected only a few times. The chain combines TRBV2 with TRBJ1-5; possible D gene TRBD1, 6 bases. CDR3 length equals 14 residues. The germline V gene encodes CDR1 SNHLY and CDR2 FYNNEI. The germline V and J ends were trimmed by 9 bases and 0 bases, with 12 bases remaining between them. The CDR3 DNA reads TGTGCCAGTAGGGGGATCCTTAGCAATCAGCCCCAGCATTTT. The encoded protein is CASRGILSNQPQHF.

For this clonotype: Given a much more abundant clone one base away, this may be a read error. The chain uses TRBV6-1 and TRBJ2-1; D is possibly TRBD1 (5 bases). The length of the CDR3 is 14 residues. Germline lookup yields CDR1 MNHNS and CDR2 SASEGT. The CDR3 protein is CASRSSRAYNELFF. The CDR3 bases are TGTGCCAGCAGGAGTAGCAGGGCTTACAATGAGCTGTTCTTC.

This clonotype was seen many times. This chain links TRBV5-1 with TRBJ2-3; 11 positions match TRBD2. J lost 8 bases, V lost 4 bases, and 6 bases had no gene match. This CDR3 contains 14 residues. Per germline, CDR1 SGHRS and CDR2 YFSETQ. CDR3 in amino acids: CASSTRLAGSTQYF. Here the CDR3 DNA reads TGCGCCAGCAGCACACGACTAGCGGGGTCTACGCAGTATTTT.

This clonotype has ten or more counts. This sequence joins TRBV5-5 and TRBJ2-2; D is undetermined. The V gene's germline CDR1 is SGHKS and CDR2 YYEKEE (reference sequence). V was shortened by 0 bases and J by 2 bases, with 5 bases between the two germline ends. The CDR3 is 14 amino acids. CDR3 loop: CASSLDRNTGELFF. CDR3 DNA sequence: TGTGCCAGCAGCTTGGACAGAAACACCGGGGAGCTGTTTTTT.

This clonotype was detected many times. V gene TRBV20-1 combines with J gene TRBJ2-7; 8 positions match TRBD1. CDR3 length equals 15 residues. The ends lost 0 bases at V and 2 bases at J; junction bases unmatched: 6. Looked up from germline, CDR1 is DFQATT and CDR2 is SNEGSKA (reference sequence). CDR3 in amino acids: CSARDRTGRTYEQYF. The CDR3 nucleotides read TGCAGTGCTAGAGATCGGACAGGGAGAACCTACGAGCAGTACTTC.

In its sample, this clonotype was seen a few times. V is TRBV5-1 and J is TRBJ1-1; possibly TRBD1 for D (5 bases). The CDR3 is made up of 13 amino acids. Trimming took off 6 bases at V and 4 bases at J, with 13 bases between the two ends. The germline gives CDR1 SGHRS, CDR2 YFSETQ. CDR3 residues: CASTPVRGTEAFF. The CDR3 DNA is TGCGCCAGCACCCCCGTGAGGGGCACTGAAGCTTTCTTT.

This clonotype occurred many times. The genes are TRBV20-1 and TRBJ2-7; 11 bases match TRBD2. J lost 1 base, V lost 0 bases, and 8 bases had no gene match. The CDR3 has 17 residues. The germline gives CDR1 DFQATT, CDR2 SNEGSKA (reference sequence). The CDR3 coding sequence is TGCAGTGCTAGAGATCTGAGACTAGCGGGACGATCCTACGAGCAGTACTTC. Translated, it gives CSARDLRLAGRSYEQYF.

This clonotype was seen repeatedly, ten times or more. The rearrangement uses TRBV27 and TRBJ2-5, with D uncertain. Germline-derived CDR1 and CDR2 are MNHEY and SMNVEV (reference sequence). The CDR3 has 16 residues. Deletions cut 0 bases from V and 1 base from J, with 12 bases between. The chain's CDR3 is CASSLSTAWGQETQYF. In DNA, the CDR3 is TGTGCCAGCAGTTTATCAACGGCATGGGGCCAAGAGACCCAGTACTTC.

This clonotype was seen at least ten times. V gene TRBV30 combines with J gene TRBJ2-2; 9 bases are shared with TRBD2. Germline V gives CDR1 GTSNPN, CDR2 SVGIG (reference sequence). V lost 3 bases and J lost 7; bases outside the gene matches: 6. This CDR3 region has 14 residues. The CDR3 region has the DNA TGTGCCTGGAGAAGACTAGCGGTTAGCGGGGAGCTGTTTTTT. It specifies CAWRRLAVSGELFF.

The CDR3 here is CASSERGYTEAFF. The CDR3 DNA follows: TGTGCCAGCAGTGAAAGGGGTTACACTGAAGCTTTCTTT. This chain links TRBV2 with TRBJ1-1; a weak D match, TRBD1 (5 bases). Trimming shortened V by 2 bases and J by 3 bases, and 7 bases separated the two germline ends. CDR1 and CDR2 from the germline V gene are SNHLY and FYNNEI. This CDR3 has 13 residues.

This clonotype was seen many times. The rearrangement joins TRBV5-1 to TRBJ2-7; D ambiguous. The CDR3 is 15 amino acids. The V gene lost 1 base and the J gene lost 0 bases, with 11 bases spanning the gap. CDR1 and CDR2 from the germline V gene are SGHRS and YFSETQ. In nucleotides, the CDR3 is TGCGCCAGCAGCTTGTGGGCTCTTAGCTCCTACGAGCAGTACTTC. Translated, it gives CASSLWALSSYEQYF. Together with reference TRBV5-1 and TRBJ2-7, the CDR3 gives the full variable domain: KAGVTQTPRYLIKTRGQQVTLSCSPISGHRSVSWYQQTPGQGLQFLFEYFSETQRNKGNFPGRFSGRQFSNSRSEMNVSTLELGDSALYLCASSLWALSSYEQYFGPGTRLTVT.